This TCR beta chain stems from a study of CD8 T cells in Susac syndrome. The CDR3 covers 18 residues. J was trimmed by 3 bases and V by 4 bases; bases with no gene match: 11. In germline, CDR1 is SEHNR, CDR2 FQNEAQ (reference sequence). Reverse transcription used roughly 0.45 to 1 ug RNA and random hexamers. Amplification of the TCR beta CDR3 was carried out by immunoSEQ multiplex PCR, which spanned a total of 54 Vbeta and 13 Jbeta segments. In TCRdb, the immunoSEQ multiplex PCR reads were re-called with MiXCR into one record per CDR3 protein. This sample has a few hundred thousand distinct CDR3 sequences, with 65% to 90% found just once.

The sequenced material came from CD8+ T cells from PBMCs. This sequence was found in a human donor with multiple sclerosis. V is TRBV7-9 and J is TRBJ2-7; 14 bases fit TRBD2. CDR3 amino acids: CASSSKGGTSGRDYEQYF. CDR3 coding DNA: TGTGCCAGCAGCTCTAAGGGAGGGACTAGCGGGAGAGACTACGAGCAGTACTTC.